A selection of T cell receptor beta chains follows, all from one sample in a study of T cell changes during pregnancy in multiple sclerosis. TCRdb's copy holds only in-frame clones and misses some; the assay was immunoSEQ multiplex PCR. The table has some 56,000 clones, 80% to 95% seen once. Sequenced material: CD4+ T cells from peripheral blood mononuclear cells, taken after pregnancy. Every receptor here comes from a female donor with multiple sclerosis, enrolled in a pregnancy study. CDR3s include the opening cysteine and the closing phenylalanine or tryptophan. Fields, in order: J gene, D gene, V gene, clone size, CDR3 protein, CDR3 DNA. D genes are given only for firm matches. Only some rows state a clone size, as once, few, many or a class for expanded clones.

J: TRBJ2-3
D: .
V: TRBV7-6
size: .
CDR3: CASSFAGDTQYF
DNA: TGTGCCAGCAGCTTCGCAGGAGATACGCAGTATTTT

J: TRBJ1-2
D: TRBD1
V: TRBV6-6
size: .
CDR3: CASRQTGEYGYTF
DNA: TGTGCCAGCAGGCAGACAGGGGAATATGGCTACACCTTC

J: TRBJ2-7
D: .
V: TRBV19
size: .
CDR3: CASRPSRLPYEQYF
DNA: TGTGCCAGTAGACCTTCTAGGCTCCCCTACGAGCAGTACTTC

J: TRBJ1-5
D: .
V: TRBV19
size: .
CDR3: CASSKGNSNQPQHF
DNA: TGTGCCAGTAGTAAGGGGAATAGCAATCAGCCCCAGCATTTT

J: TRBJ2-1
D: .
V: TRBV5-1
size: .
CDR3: CASSIVGGSYNEQFF
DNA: TGCGCCAGCAGTATAGTCGGGGGCTCCTACAATGAGCAGTTCTTC

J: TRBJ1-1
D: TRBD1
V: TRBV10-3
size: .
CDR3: CAITGGNTEAFF
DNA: TGTGCCATCACAGGGGGAAACACTGAAGCTTTCTTT

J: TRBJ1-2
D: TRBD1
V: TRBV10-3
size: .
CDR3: CAINDRGLISGGYTF
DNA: TGTGCCATCAACGACAGGGGCCTCATATCGGGTGGCTACACCTTC

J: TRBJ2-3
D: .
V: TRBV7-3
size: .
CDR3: CASSFEATDTQYF
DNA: TGTGCCAGCAGCTTTGAGGCAACAGATACGCAGTATTTT

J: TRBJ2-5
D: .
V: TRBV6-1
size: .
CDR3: CASSLQGRETQYF
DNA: TGTGCCAGCAGTCTACAGGGGAGGGAGACCCAGTACTTC

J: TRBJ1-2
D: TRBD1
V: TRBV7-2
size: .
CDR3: CASSPETGTNYGYTF
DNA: TGTGCCAGCAGCCCCGAGACAGGGACGAACTATGGCTACACCTTC

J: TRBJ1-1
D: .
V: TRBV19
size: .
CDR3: CASSIAGGFGTEAFF
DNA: TGTGCCAGTAGTATAGCGGGGGGTTTTGGAACTGAAGCTTTCTTT

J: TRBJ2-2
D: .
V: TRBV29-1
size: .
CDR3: CSVDVGGGELFF
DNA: TGCAGCGTTGATGTCGGGGGAGGGGAGCTGTTTTTT

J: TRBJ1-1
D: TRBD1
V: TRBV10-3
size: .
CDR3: CAISVGRGSTEAFF
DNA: TGTGCCATCAGTGTCGGCAGGGGGAGCACTGAAGCTTTCTTT

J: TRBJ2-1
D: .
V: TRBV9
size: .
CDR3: CASSPTPLATFYNEQFF
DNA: TGTGCCAGCAGCCCAACCCCACTCGCCACCTTCTACAATGAGCAGTTCTTC

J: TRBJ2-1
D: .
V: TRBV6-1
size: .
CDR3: CASTPGVAENEQFF
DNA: TGTGCCAGCACCCCCGGGGTAGCCGAGAATGAGCAGTTCTTC

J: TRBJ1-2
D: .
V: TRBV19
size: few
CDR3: CASSPVPTSYGYTF
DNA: TGTGCCAGTAGTCCAGTACCGACATCGTATGGCTACACCTTC

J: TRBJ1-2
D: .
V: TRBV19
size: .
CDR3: CASTQTRGFGYTF
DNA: TGTGCCAGTACTCAAACGCGGGGTTTCGGCTACACCTTC

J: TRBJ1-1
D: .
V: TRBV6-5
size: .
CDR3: CASEGRNTEAFF
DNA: TGTGCCTCGGAGGGTCGCAACACTGAAGCTTTCTTT

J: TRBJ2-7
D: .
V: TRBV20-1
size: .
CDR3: CSASGGNEQYF
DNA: TGCAGTGCCAGTGGGGGGAACGAGCAGTACTTC

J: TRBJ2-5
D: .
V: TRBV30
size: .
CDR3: CAWSGSPQETQYF
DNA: TGTGCCTGGAGTGGTAGCCCCCAAGAGACCCAGTACTTC

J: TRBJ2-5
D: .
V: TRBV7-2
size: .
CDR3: CASSLGTSRVQETQYF
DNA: TGTGCCAGCAGCTTAGGTACTAGCAGGGTCCAAGAGACCCAGTACTTC

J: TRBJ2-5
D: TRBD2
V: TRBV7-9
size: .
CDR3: CASRTGGETQYF
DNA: TGTGCCAGCCGGACGGGGGGAGAGACCCAGTACTTC

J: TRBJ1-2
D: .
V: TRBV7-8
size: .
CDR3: CASSPRRGQNYGYTF
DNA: TGTGCCAGCAGCCCCCGGCGAGGACAGAACTATGGCTACACCTTC

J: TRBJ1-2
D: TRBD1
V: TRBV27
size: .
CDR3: CASSQRQGLVFSYGYTF
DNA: TGTGCCAGCAGTCAAAGACAGGGACTCGTCTTTTCGTATGGCTACACCTTC

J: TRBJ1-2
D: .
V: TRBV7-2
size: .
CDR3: CASSLEGVVTGLGYTF
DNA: TGTGCCAGCAGCTTAGAAGGGGTAGTCACCGGGCTTGGCTACACCTTC

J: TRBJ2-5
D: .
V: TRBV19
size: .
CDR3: CASSMQGRETQYF
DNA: TGTGCCAGTAGTATGCAGGGGCGGGAGACCCAGTACTTC

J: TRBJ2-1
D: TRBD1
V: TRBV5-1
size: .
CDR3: CASSSDRYNEQFF
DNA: TGCGCCAGCAGCTCGGACAGGTACAATGAGCAGTTCTTC

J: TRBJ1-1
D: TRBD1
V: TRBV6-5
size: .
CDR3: CASSSLHPRGPTEAFF
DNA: TGTGCCAGCAGTTCCCTCCATCCCAGGGGGCCAACTGAAGCTTTCTTT

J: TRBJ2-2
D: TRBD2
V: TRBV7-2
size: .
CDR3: CASSLARGATGELFF
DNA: TGTGCCAGCAGCTTAGCGCGGGGGGCCACCGGGGAGCTGTTTTTT

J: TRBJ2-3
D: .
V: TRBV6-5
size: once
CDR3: CASRVQGIPTDTQYF
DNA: TGTGCCAGCAGAGTTCAGGGAATCCCCACAGATACGCAGTATTTT

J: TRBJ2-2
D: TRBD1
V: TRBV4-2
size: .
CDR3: CASSQAGQGNTGELFF
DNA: TGTGCCAGCAGCCAAGCGGGACAGGGAAACACCGGGGAGCTGTTTTTT

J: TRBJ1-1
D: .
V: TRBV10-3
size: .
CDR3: CAISVKGEANTEAFF
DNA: TGTGCCATCAGTGTAAAAGGGGAAGCGAACACTGAAGCTTTCTTT

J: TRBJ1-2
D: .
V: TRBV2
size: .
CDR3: CASSEEPIGGGYTF
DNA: TGTGCCAGCAGTGAGGAGCCAATAGGCGGTGGCTACACCTTC

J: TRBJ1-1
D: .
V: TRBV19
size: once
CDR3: CASSMWFSGGGTEAFF
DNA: TGTGCCAGTAGTATGTGGTTCTCCGGGGGGGGCACTGAAGCTTTCTTT

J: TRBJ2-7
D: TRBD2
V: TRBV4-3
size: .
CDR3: CASSQDLGTSGGDYEQYF
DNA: TGCGCCAGCAGCCAAGACTTAGGGACTAGCGGGGGGGATTACGAGCAGTACTTC

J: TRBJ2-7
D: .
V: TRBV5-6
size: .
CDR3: CASSTVDTVLTYEQYF
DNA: TGTGCCAGCAGCACCGTCGACACCGTACTTACCTACGAGCAGTACTTC

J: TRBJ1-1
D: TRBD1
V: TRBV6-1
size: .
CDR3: CASTSGTANTEAFF
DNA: TGTGCCAGCACCTCCGGGACAGCGAACACTGAAGCTTTCTTT

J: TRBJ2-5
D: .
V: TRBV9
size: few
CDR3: CASSVSGFGETQYF
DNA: TGTGCCAGCAGCGTCTCGGGTTTTGGAGAGACCCAGTACTTC

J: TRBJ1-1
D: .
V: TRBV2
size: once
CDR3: CASLRGPNTEAFF
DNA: TGTGCCAGCCTGCGGGGTCCGAACACTGAAGCTTTCTTT

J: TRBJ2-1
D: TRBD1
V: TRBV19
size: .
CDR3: CASSIRTGNPRPNEQFF
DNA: TGTGCCAGTAGTATTCGGACAGGGAATCCCCGACCTAATGAGCAGTTCTTC

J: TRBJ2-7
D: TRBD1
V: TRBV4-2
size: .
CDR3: CASSQETLGTGLDEQYF
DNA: TGTGCCAGCAGCCAAGAGACACTCGGGACAGGGCTGGACGAGCAGTACTTC

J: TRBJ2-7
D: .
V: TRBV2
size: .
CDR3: CASRLGGREQYF
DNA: TGTGCCAGCCGACTTGGCGGTCGGGAGCAGTACTTC

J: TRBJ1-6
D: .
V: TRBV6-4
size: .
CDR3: CASSESYNSPLHF
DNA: TGTGCCAGCAGTGAGAGTTATAATTCACCCCTCCACTTT